Each of the 29 T cell receptor beta chains below was sequenced from the same sample in a study of a mutant IDH1 vaccine in newly diagnosed glioma. Measured with immunoSEQ multiplex PCR; TCRdb has only the in-frame clones, and not every one. There are 35,000 to 50,000 clones in the sample; around 90% occur only once, and 3% to 4.5% lies in the top ten. Their specific antigens are unknown. Time point meaning: week 23, last vaccination. Topical imiquimod was applied with each vaccine dose, which held 300 ug of mutant IDH1 20-mer peptide. This sample comprised PBMCs, obtained from a glioma patient whose treatment included an IDH1 peptide vaccine. The receptors were gathered from a man aged 45-60 years with glioma.

This clone has only one observation. V gene TRBV28 combines with J gene TRBJ2-2, with TRBD2 matching 9 bases. This CDR3 has 16 residues. Unmatched junction bases numbered 0, after V lost 0 bases and J lost 1 base. From germline, CDR1 is MDHEN and CDR2 SYDVKM. CDR3 sequence reads: CASSLWTSGNTGELFF. The CDR3 nucleotides read TGTGCCAGCAGTTTATGGACTAGCGGGAACACCGGGGAGCTGTTTTTT.

The chain couples TRBV29-1 to TRBJ2-5; 16 nucleotides align to TRBD2. V shed 6 bases, J shed 2 bases, and the junction held 9 bases outside the gene matches. CDR1 and CDR2 from the germline V gene are SQVTM and ANQGSEA. The CDR3 contains 17 residues. CDR3 loop: CSVVPGLAGGRQETQYF. The CDR3 nucleotides read TGCAGCGTCGTCCCGGGACTAGCGGGAGGGAGGCAAGAGACCCAGTACTTC.

The rearrangement links TRBV27 to TRBJ1-1, with D perhaps matching TRBD1 (6 bases). Deletions cut 2 bases from V and 5 bases from J, with 15 bases between. The germline V gene has CDR1 MNHEY and CDR2 SMNVEV (reference sequence). The CDR3 extends over 15 amino acids. The CDR3 is CASSLHSQGSTEAFF. CDR3 sequence (DNA): TGTGCCAGCAGTTTACACTCGCAGGGGTCGACTGAAGCTTTCTTT.

The chain links TRBV19 to TRBJ1-5, with no clear D. The CDR3 contains 15 residues. The V gene's germline CDR1 is LNHDA and CDR2 SQIVND (reference sequence). The V and J ends lost 10 bases and 0 bases respectively, with 16 bases between them. CDR3 DNA: TGTGCCACCTTAGCTCAGGCTTATAGCAATCAGCCCCAGCATTTT. Amino acid sequence: CATLAQAYSNQPQHF.

This sequence joins TRBV28 and TRBJ2-3; D is unclear. Per the germline V gene, CDR1 is MDHEN and CDR2 is SYDVKM. This CDR3 spans 14 amino acids. With 3 bases removed from V and 7 bases from J, the gap between germline ends came to 14 bases. CDR3 DNA: TGTGCCAGCAGTTTTAGTCACCGCCCGAATACGCAGTATTTT. Its protein product is CASSFSHRPNTQYF. Together with reference TRBV28 and TRBJ2-3, the CDR3 gives the full variable domain: DVKVTQSSRYLVKRTGEKVFLECVQDMDHENMFWYRQDPGLGLRLIYFSYDVKMKEKGDIPEGYSVSREKKERFSLILESASTNQTSMYLCASSFSHRPNTQYFGPGTRLTVL.

V and J are TRBV29-1 and TRBJ1-1; unclear D gene. V lost 4 bases and J 1 base, leaving 13 bases between the germline ends. Germline V gene sequence: CDR1 SQVTM, CDR2 ANQGSEA. The CDR3 runs to 14 residues. The CDR3 region is CSVGLGRWNTEAFF. CDR3 nucleotide sequence: TGCAGCGTTGGTCTCGGACGGTGGAACACTGAAGCTTTCTTT.

The rearrangement joins TRBV2 to TRBJ2-5; TRBD2 is a possible D gene (6 bases). CDR1 and CDR2 (germline): SNHLY, FYNNEI. The CDR3 spans 15 residues. V lost 6 bases and J 1 base, leaving 15 bases between the germline ends. CDR3 protein: CASRRDVGAQETQYF. CDR3 coding DNA: TGTGCCAGCAGGCGGGACGTCGGGGCCCAAGAGACCCAGTACTTC.

This clone was observed once. The rearrangement joins TRBV19 to TRBJ1-5, with D tentatively TRBD1 (5 bases). The V end was cut by 10 bases, the J end by 3 bases, with 19 bases between. Germline assignment: CDR1 LNHDA and CDR2 SQIVND (reference sequence). The CDR3 runs to 15 residues. CDR3 coding DNA: TGTGCCATCACTCGCACAGGACGGCACAATCAGCCCCAGCATTTT. This gives the protein CAITRTGRHNQPQHF.

The chain joins TRBV6-5 to TRBJ2-7; TRBD2 matches at 12 bases. The CDR3 sequence is 14 residues long. V was pared by 5 bases and J by 6 bases, with 5 bases of the junction left unmatched. Germline V gene sequence: CDR1 MNHEY, CDR2 SVGAGI. The CDR3 loop reads CASSETSGGREQYF. The DNA of the CDR3 is TGTGCCAGCAGTGAAACTAGCGGGGGGCGCGAGCAGTACTTC.

The J gene is TRBJ2-1, the V gene TRBV5-1; 9 bases match TRBD1. Germline V gene sequence: CDR1 SGHRS, CDR2 YFSETQ. The CDR3 runs 15 residues. With V trimmed by 2 bases and J by 3 bases, 3 bases remained unmatched. The CDR3, as DNA: TGCGCCAGCAGCTTAGGGACAGGGCGCTACAATGAGCAGTTCTTC. Encoded protein: CASSLGTGRYNEQFF.

CDR3 coding DNA: TGTGCCAGCAGCTTACGGACGGAGAACTATGGCTACACCTTC. Translating gives CASSLRTENYGYTF. V usage is TRBV11-2 and J usage is TRBJ1-2; D not resolved. V lost 2 bases and J 2 bases, leaving 9 bases between the germline ends. The germline CDR1 and CDR2 sequences are SGHAT and FQNNGV. The CDR3 covers 14 residues.

This chain uses TRBV7-9 with TRBJ2-3; D gene ambiguous. Germline V gives CDR1 SEHNR, CDR2 FQNEAQ (reference sequence). V was pared by 10 bases and J by 5 bases, with 10 bases between. This CDR3 region has 11 residues. CDR3 in amino acids: CATLTVDTQYF. The CDR3 DNA reads as TGTGCCACCCTTACTGTAGATACGCAGTATTTT.

V gene TRBV19 combines with J gene TRBJ1-1; possibly TRBD1 for D (6 bases). The V end lost 8 bases, the J end lost 11 bases, and 24 bases lay between the germline ends. The CDR3 contains 14 residues. Germline V gives CDR1 LNHDA, CDR2 SQIVND (reference sequence). CDR3 sequence: CASFVTQGSSDAFF. The CDR3 nucleotides read TGTGCCAGTTTTGTGACTCAGGGGTCGAGTGATGCTTTCTTT. Together with reference TRBV19 and TRBJ1-1, the CDR3 gives the full variable domain: DGGITQSPKYLFRKEGQNVTLSCEQNLNHDAMYWYRQDPGQGLRLIYYSQIVNDFQKGDIAEGYSVSREKKESFPLTVTSAQKNPTAFYLCASFVTQGSSDAFFGQGTRLTVV.

The chain employs TRBV9 and TRBJ1-6; 7 bases map to TRBD1. Trimming removed 3 bases from V and 9 bases from J; junction bases left unmatched: 3. Germline V gene lookup returns CDR1 SGDLS and CDR2 YYNGEE. The CDR3 runs 13 residues. CDR3 loop: CASSASGGSPLHF. As DNA, the CDR3 is TGTGCCAGCAGCGCCTCAGGGGGTTCACCCCTCCACTTT. Full variable domain (missing parts from reference TRBV9 and TRBJ1-6): DSGVTQTPKHLITATGQRVTLRCSPRSGDLSVYWYQQSLDQGLQFLIQYYNGEERAKGNILERFSAQQFPDLHSELNLSSLELGDSALYFCASSASGGSPLHFGNGTRLTVT.

This chain connects TRBV5-6 to TRBJ2-2, with D possibly TRBD2 on 5 matching bases. V lost 0 bases, J lost 5 bases, and 14 bases lay in between. Germline V gives CDR1 SGHDT, CDR2 YYEEEE. There are 16 residues in the CDR3. CDR3 sequence reads: CASSLGSMTGTGELFF. CDR3 sequence (DNA): TGTGCCAGCAGCTTGGGCTCCATGACGGGGACCGGGGAGCTGTTTTTT.

The rearrangement uses TRBV9 and TRBJ2-3; possible D gene TRBD2, 5 bases. The CDR3 contains 17 residues. V was shortened by 4 bases and J by 2 bases, with 20 bases between the two germline ends. Per germline, CDR1 SGDLS and CDR2 YYNGEE. The CDR3 region has the DNA TGTGCCAGCAGCCCACGGACTCTACTAGGAGTCACAGATACGCAGTATTTT. Amino acid sequence: CASSPRTLLGVTDTQYF.

The chain is built from TRBV5-1 and TRBJ2-3; 8 bases align to TRBD1. The germline gives CDR1 SGHRS, CDR2 YFSETQ. This CDR3 has 15 residues. V was pared by 2 bases and J by 1 base, with 3 bases of the junction left unmatched. The CDR3 nucleotides are TGCGCCAGCAGCTTTCGGACAGGGCGCACAGATACGCAGTATTTT. As protein: CASSFRTGRTDTQYF.

The chain is built from TRBV4-3 and TRBJ1-2; D uncertain. The CDR3 spans 15 residues. Trimming removed 0 bases from V and 3 bases from J, with 11 bases in between. Germline lookup yields CDR1 LGHNA and CDR2 YSLEER. CDR3 residues: CASSQDRDLDYGYTF. In DNA, the CDR3 is TGCGCCAGCAGCCAAGATAGGGATCTGGACTATGGCTACACCTTC.

The V gene is TRBV30, the J gene TRBJ2-7, with 8 nucleotides matching TRBD1. Germline V gives CDR1 GTSNPN, CDR2 SVGIG (reference sequence). The CDR3 is 16 residues long. The V and J ends lost 0 bases and 5 bases, in that order; junction bases with no gene match: 12. The CDR3 region has the DNA TGTGCCTGGAGTGTACAGGGGACAGGAGTAGCCCACGAGCAGTACTTC. It specifies CAWSVQGTGVAHEQYF.

The rearrangement joins TRBV19 to TRBJ1-5; weak D call: TRBD1 (6 bases). Per germline, CDR1 LNHDA and CDR2 SQIVND (reference sequence). The CDR3 covers 16 residues. V lost 6 bases to trimming and J lost 0 bases, with 15 bases between them. CDR3 bases: TGTGCCAGTAGACCGACAGGCCTTAATAGCAATCAGCCCCAGCATTTT. Its protein product is CASRPTGLNSNQPQHF.

V and J are TRBV4-2 and TRBJ2-7; D not certain. Germline V gene sequence: CDR1 LGHNA, CDR2 YNFKEQ. This CDR3 contains 14 residues. V lost 1 base to trimming and J lost 0 bases, with 7 bases between them. For the CDR3, the DNA is TGTGCCAGCAGCCAAGCCTCCTTCTCCTACGAGCAGTACTTC. Its protein is CASSQASFSYEQYF.

The CDR3 DNA is TGTGCCAGTAGTCCAGGGGGAATCGCAGATACGCAGTATTTT. The encoded protein is CASSPGGIADTQYF. The chain is built from TRBV19 and TRBJ2-3; 7 bases are a match to TRBD1. V gave up 5 bases and J gave up 4 bases; unmatched junction bases: 6. Germline V lookup: CDR1 LNHDA, CDR2 SQIVND (reference sequence). This CDR3 contains 14 residues.

V gene TRBV19 combines with J gene TRBJ1-1; D gene unclear. Trimming pared 7 bases from V and 1 base from J, leaving 10 bases between. CDR1 is LNHDA, CDR2 SQIVND, per germline (reference sequence). The CDR3 has 13 residues. The CDR3 region is CASTPRGNTEAFF. The CDR3 coding sequence is TGTGCCAGTACCCCCCGGGGGAACACTGAAGCTTTCTTT.

This chain joins TRBV7-2 and TRBJ2-5; D may match TRBD1 or TRBD2 (6 bases each). The germline V gene encodes CDR1 SGHTA and CDR2 FQGNSA. Trimming stripped 4 bases from V and 4 bases from J, with 10 bases between. This CDR3 spans 13 amino acids. Written as DNA, the CDR3 is TGTGCCAGCAGCTGGGGGGCCGCAGAGACCCAGTACTTC. It specifies CASSWGAAETQYF. The full variable domain, its missing parts supplied by reference TRBV7-2 and TRBJ2-5, is GAGVSQSPSNKVTEKGKDVELRCDPISGHTALYWYRQSLGQGLEFLIYFQGNSAPDKSGLPSDRFSAERTGGSVSTLTIQRTQQEDSAVYLCASSWGAAETQYFGPGTRLLVL.

The gene calls are TRBV19 and TRBJ1-1, with a tentative D call TRBD1 (6 bases). Deletions cut 4 bases from V and 3 bases from J, with 12 bases between. This CDR3 has 14 residues. In germline, CDR1 is LNHDA, CDR2 SQIVND (reference sequence). CDR3 residues: CASSKTGVHTEAFF. As DNA, the CDR3 is TGTGCCAGTAGTAAGACAGGTGTACACACTGAAGCTTTCTTT.

This sequence joins TRBV11-2 and TRBJ1-4; D gene uncertain. Trimming shortened V by 3 bases and J by 9 bases, and 5 bases separated the two germline ends. This CDR3 spans 11 amino acids. CDR1 and CDR2 from the germline V gene are SGHAT and FQNNGV. CDR3 DNA: TGTGCCAGCAGCTTTCGGCAAAAACTGTTTTTT. Translation gives CASSFRQKLFF.

The rearrangement uses TRBV4-1 and TRBJ2-1; no firm D call. The CDR3 spans 21 residues. CDR1 and CDR2 from the germline V gene are MGHRA and YSYEKL. V was cut by 1 base and J by 0 bases, with 25 bases left in between. This CDR3 is CASSQAAPGLNSKVSYNEQFF. CDR3 DNA sequence: TGCGCCAGCAGCCAAGCAGCTCCGGGCCTAAATTCGAAGGTCTCCTACAATGAGCAGTTCTTC.

This rearrangement joins TRBV7-6 to TRBJ2-7, with TRBD1 identical over 10 bases. Losses at the gene ends were 2 bases for V and 2 bases for J; bases not matched to a gene: 3. CDR1 and CDR2 from the germline V gene are SGHVS and FNYEAQ. The CDR3 runs to 15 residues. CDR3 bases: TGTGCCAGCAGCTTACAGGACAGGGGGACCTACGAGCAGTACTTC. Translated, it gives CASSLQDRGTYEQYF.

The chain is built from TRBV28 and TRBJ1-6; D unresolved. V shed 2 bases and J shed 17 bases, with 13 bases lying between them. The V gene's germline CDR1 is MDHEN and CDR2 SYDVKM. This CDR3 region has 12 residues. CDR3 sequence: CASSLRAGAVHF. CDR3 bases: TGTGCCAGCAGTTTACGGGCCGGCGCCGTCCACTTT. The whole variable domain, filled in from reference TRBV28 and TRBJ1-6, reads DVKVTQSSRYLVKRTGEKVFLECVQDMDHENMFWYRQDPGLGLRLIYFSYDVKMKEKGDIPEGYSVSREKKERFSLILESASTNQTSMYLCASSLRAGAVHFGNGTRLTVT.